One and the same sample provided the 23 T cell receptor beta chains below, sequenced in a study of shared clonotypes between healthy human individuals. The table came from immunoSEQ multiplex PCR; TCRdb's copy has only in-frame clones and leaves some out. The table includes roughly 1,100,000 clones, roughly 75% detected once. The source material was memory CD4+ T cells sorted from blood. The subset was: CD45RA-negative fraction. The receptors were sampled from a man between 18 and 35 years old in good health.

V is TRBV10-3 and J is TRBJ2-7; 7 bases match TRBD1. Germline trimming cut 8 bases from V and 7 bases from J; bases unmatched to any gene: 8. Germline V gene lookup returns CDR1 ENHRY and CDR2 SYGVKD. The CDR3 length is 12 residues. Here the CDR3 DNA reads TGTGCCATCGGGACAGCCCAAATAGAGCAGTACTTC. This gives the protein CAIGTAQIEQYF.

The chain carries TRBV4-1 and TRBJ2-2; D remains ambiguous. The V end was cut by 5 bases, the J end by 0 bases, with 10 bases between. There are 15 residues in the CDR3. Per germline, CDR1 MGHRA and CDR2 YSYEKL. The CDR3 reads CASSMSTPNTGELFF. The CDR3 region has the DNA TGCGCCAGCAGCATGTCTACTCCGAACACCGGGGAGCTGTTTTTT.

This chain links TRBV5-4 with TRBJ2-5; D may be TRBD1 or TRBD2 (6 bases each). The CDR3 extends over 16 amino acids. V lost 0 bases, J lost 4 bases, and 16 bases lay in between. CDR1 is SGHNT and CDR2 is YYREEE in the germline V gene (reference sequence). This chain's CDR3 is CASSLGGGRIGETQYF. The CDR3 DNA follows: TGTGCCAGCAGCTTGGGAGGGGGGAGGATAGGAGAGACCCAGTACTTC.

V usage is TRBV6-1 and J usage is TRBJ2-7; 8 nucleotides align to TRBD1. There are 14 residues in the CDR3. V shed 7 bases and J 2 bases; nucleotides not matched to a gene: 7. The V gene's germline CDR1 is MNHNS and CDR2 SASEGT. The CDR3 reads CASTAGQGPYEQYF. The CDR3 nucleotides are TGTGCCAGCACCGCCGGACAGGGCCCCTACGAGCAGTACTTC.

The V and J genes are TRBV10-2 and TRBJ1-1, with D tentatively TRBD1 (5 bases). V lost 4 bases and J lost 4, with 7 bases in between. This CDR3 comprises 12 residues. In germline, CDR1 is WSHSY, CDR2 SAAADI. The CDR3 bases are TGCGCCAGCAGTGGGGGGGGCACTGAAGCTTTCTTT. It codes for CASSGGGTEAFF.

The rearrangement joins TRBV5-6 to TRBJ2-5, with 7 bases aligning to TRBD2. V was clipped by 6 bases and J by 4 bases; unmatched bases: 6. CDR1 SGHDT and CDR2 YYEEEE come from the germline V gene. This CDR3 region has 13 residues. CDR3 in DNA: TGTGCCAGCATCCCATGGGGGGGAGAGACCCAGTACTTC. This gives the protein CASIPWGGETQYF.

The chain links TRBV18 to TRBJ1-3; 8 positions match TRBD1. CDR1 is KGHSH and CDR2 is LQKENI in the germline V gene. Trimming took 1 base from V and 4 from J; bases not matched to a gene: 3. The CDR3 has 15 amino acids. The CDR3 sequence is CASSPQQGGGNTIYF. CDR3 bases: TGTGCCAGCTCACCACAACAGGGGGGCGGAAACACCATATATTTT.

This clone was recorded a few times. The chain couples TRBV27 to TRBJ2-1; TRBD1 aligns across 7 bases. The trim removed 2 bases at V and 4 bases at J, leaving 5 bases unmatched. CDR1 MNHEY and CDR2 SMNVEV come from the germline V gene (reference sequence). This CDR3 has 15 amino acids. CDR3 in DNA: TGTGCCAGCAGTTTAGGTCAGGGGGAGTACAATGAGCAGTTCTTC. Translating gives CASSLGQGEYNEQFF.

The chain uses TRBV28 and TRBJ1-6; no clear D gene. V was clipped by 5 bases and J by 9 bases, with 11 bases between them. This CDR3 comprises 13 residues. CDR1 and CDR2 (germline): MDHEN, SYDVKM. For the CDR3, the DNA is TGTGCCAGCAGTACCCCCGGAGGTTCACCCCTCCACTTT. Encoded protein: CASSTPGGSPLHF.

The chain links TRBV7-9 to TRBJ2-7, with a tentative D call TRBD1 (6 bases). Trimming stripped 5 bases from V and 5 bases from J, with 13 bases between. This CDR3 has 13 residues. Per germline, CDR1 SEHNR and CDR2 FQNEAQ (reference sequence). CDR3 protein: CASSPSTGHEQYF. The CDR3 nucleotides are TGTGCCAGCAGCCCGTCTACAGGGCACGAGCAGTACTTC. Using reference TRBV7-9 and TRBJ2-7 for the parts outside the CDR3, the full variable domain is DTGVSQNPRHKITKRGQNVTFRCDPISEHNRLYWYRQTLGQGPEFLTYFQNEAQLEKSRLLSDRFSAERPKGSFSTLEIQRTEQGDSAMYLCASSPSTGHEQYFGPGTRLTVT.

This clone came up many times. For the CDR3, the DNA is TGTGCCAGCTCAACTCAGAGCGGATCGTACAATGAGCAGTTCTTC. Translation gives CASSTQSGSYNEQFF. This chain connects TRBV18 to TRBJ2-1; tentative D call: TRBD2 (5 bases). The CDR3 runs to 15 residues. The V end lost 5 bases, the J end lost 4 bases, and 15 bases lay between the germline ends. Germline V CDR1 and CDR2: KGHSH, LQKENI.

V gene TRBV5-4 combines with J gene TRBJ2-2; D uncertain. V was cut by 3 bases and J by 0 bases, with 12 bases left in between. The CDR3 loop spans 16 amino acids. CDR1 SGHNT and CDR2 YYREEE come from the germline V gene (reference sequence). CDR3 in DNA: TGTGCCAGCAGCTCCTTAGGGCGCTCGAACACCGGGGAGCTGTTTTTT. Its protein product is CASSSLGRSNTGELFF.

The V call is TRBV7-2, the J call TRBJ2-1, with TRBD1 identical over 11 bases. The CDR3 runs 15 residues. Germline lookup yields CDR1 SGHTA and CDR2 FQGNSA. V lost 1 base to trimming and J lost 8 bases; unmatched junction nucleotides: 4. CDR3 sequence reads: CASSLGDRGFDEQFF. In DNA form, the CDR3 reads TGTGCCAGCAGCTTAGGGGACAGGGGGTTCGATGAGCAGTTCTTC. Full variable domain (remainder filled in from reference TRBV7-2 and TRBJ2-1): GAGVSQSPSNKVTEKGKDVELRCDPISGHTALYWYRQSLGQGLEFLIYFQGNSAPDKSGLPSDRFSAERTGGSVSTLTIQRTQQEDSAVYLCASSLGDRGFDEQFFGPGTRLTVL.

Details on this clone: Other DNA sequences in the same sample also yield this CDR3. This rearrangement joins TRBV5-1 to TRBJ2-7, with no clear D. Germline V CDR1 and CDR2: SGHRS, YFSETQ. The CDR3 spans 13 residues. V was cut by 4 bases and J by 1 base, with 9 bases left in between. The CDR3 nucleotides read TGCGCCAGCAGCGTGGGTGGTTCCTACGAGCAGTACTTC. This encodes CASSVGGSYEQYF.

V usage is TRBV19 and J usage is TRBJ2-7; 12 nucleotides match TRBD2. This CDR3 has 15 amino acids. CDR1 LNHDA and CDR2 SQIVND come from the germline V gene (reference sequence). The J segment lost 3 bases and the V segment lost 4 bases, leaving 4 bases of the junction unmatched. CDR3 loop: CASSKRTSGVYEQYF. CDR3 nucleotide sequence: TGTGCCAGTAGTAAGAGGACTAGCGGGGTCTACGAGCAGTACTTC.

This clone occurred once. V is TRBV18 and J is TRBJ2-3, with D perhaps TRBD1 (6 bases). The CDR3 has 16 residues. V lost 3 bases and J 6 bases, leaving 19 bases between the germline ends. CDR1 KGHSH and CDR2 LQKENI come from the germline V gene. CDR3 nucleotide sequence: TGTGCCAGCTCACCGGGGGCCTCCTCTTCTGCCGATACGCAGTATTTT. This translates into CASSPGASSSADTQYF.

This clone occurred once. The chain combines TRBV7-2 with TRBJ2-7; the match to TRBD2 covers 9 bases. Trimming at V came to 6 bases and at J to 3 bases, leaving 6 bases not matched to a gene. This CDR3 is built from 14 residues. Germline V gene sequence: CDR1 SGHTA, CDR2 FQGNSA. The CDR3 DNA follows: TGTGCCAGCAGTCCTAGCGGGGTGAACTACGAGCAGTACTTC. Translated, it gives CASSPSGVNYEQYF.

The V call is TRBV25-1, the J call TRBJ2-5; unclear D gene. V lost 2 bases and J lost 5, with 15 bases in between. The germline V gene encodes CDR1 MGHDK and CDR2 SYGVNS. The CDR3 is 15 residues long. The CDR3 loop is CASSEVGAAWETQYF. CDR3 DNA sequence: TGTGCCAGCAGTGAAGTCGGTGCGGCTTGGGAGACCCAGTACTTC.

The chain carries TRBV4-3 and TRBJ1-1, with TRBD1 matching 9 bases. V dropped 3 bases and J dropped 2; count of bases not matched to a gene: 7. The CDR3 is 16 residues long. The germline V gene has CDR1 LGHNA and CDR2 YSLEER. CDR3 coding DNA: TGCGCCAGCAGCCATAATACAGGGGGCGCAAACACTGAAGCTTTCTTT. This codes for CASSHNTGGANTEAFF.

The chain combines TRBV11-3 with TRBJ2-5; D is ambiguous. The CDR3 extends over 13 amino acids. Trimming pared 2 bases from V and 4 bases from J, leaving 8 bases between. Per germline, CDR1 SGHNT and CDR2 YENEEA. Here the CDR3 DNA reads TGTGCCAGCAGCTTAAACAGCGCAGAGACCCAGTACTTC. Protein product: CASSLNSAETQYF.

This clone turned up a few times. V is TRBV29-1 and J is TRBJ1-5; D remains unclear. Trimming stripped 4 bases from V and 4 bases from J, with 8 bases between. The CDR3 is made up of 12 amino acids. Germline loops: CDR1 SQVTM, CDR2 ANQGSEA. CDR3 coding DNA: TGCAGCGTTGGCGTGGAAAATCAGCCCCAGCATTTT. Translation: CSVGVENQPQHF.

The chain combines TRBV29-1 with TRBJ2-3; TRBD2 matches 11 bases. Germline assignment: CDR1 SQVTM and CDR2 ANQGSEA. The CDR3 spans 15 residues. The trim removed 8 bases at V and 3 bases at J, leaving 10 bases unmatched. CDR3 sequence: CSTVAGGPGTDTQYF. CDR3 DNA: TGCAGCACTGTAGCGGGAGGGCCGGGGACAGATACGCAGTATTTT.

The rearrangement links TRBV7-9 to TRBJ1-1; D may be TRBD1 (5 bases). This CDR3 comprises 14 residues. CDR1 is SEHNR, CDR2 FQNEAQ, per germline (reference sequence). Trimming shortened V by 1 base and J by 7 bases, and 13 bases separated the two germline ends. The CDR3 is CASSLVGVTVEAFF. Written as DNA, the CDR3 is TGTGCCAGCAGCTTAGTGGGGGTGACAGTTGAAGCTTTCTTT.